Listed below are T cell receptor beta chains from one sample, sequenced in a study of blood T cell repertoires in COVID-19. Profiled with immunoSEQ multiplex PCR; TCRdb holds only in-frame clones, not every one. The table lists a few hundred thousand clones, nearly 90% of them singletons. Source material: peripheral blood. These receptors were taken from a woman aged 40 to 50 who had recovered from COVID-19. Both conserved end residues are part of each CDR3. The order of the fields is J gene, V gene, D gene, clone size, CDR3 protein, CDR3 DNA. The D gene is left open where the match is weak. Clone size is not always given. Where it is, it says once, few, many or a class for expanded clones.

TRBJ2-3 | TRBV27 | - | - | CASSLSLRGTDTQYF | TGTGCCAGCAGTTTAAGCCTCCGGGGCACAGATACGCAGTATTTT
TRBJ2-1 | TRBV29-1 | TRBD2 | - | CSTKYAAGEIEQFF | TGCAGCACGAAATACGCGGCGGGAGAAATTGAGCAGTTCTTC
TRBJ1-2 | TRBV4-1 | TRBD1 | few | CASSQETTGGSGYTF | TGCGCCAGCAGCCAAGAGACCACAGGGGGCTCTGGCTACACCTTC
TRBJ2-2 | TRBV7-2 | TRBD2 | once | CASSLQRGTGELFF | TGTGCCAGCAGCCTACAGCGGGGCACCGGGGAGCTGTTTTTT
TRBJ2-2 | TRBV5-1 | - | - | CASTLDTGELFF | TGCGCCAGCACCCTAGACACCGGGGAGCTGTTTTTT
TRBJ2-5 | TRBV27 | TRBD2 | - | CASRTSGRETQYF | TGTGCCAGCAGAACTAGCGGGAGAGAGACCCAGTACTTC
TRBJ1-5 | TRBV24-1 | - | few | CATSDLSSNQPQHF | TGTGCCACCAGTGATTTGTCAAGCAATCAGCCCCAGCATTTT
TRBJ2-7 | TRBV11-2 | - | once | CASSLDLDRQYF | TGTGCCAGCAGCTTAGATTTGGACAGGCAGTACTTC
TRBJ1-5 | TRBV19 | - | - | CASSQEGSSNQPQHF | TGTGCCAGTAGTCAGGAGGGCAGTAGCAATCAGCCCCAGCATTTT
TRBJ1-2 | TRBV15 | - | - | CATSRAQTYYGYTF | TGTGCCACCAGCAGAGCCCAGACATACTATGGCTACACCTTC
TRBJ1-6 | TRBV5-6 | TRBD1 | - | CASSSTGWDAYNSPLHF | TGTGCCAGCAGCTCGACAGGGTGGGATGCCTATAATTCACCCCTCCACTTT
TRBJ2-1 | TRBV7-2 | TRBD2 | once | CASSEGLAGVYEQFF | TGTGCCAGCAGCGAGGGACTAGCGGGAGTCTATGAGCAGTTCTTC
TRBJ2-1 | TRBV5-1 | - | - | CASSLAFVGYNEQFF | TGCGCCAGCAGCTTGGCATTTGTCGGTTACAATGAGCAGTTCTTC
TRBJ2-1 | TRBV3-1/TRBV3-2 | - | - | CASSEYNEQFF | TGTGCCAGCAGTGAGTACAATGAGCAGTTCTTC
TRBJ1-5 | TRBV3-1/TRBV3-2 | - | - | CASSHYGSNQPQHF | TGTGCCAGCAGCCATTACGGTAGCAATCAGCCCCAGCATTTT
TRBJ1-2 | TRBV5-4 | - | - | CASSLEQTYGYTF | TGTGCCAGCAGCTTAGAACAGACCTATGGCTACACCTTC
TRBJ2-3 | TRBV2 | TRBD1 | - | CASSRDRGGTDTQYF | TGTGCCAGCAGTAGGGACAGGGGAGGCACAGATACGCAGTATTTT
TRBJ1-3 | TRBV7-9 | - | - | CASSLVQGLDTIYF | TGTGCCAGCAGCTTAGTCCAGGGCTTGGACACCATATATTTT
TRBJ2-3 | TRBV4-1 | TRBD2 | - | CASSQDQAGGPANTQYF | TGCGCCAGCAGCCAAGATCAGGCGGGGGGGCCGGCGAATACGCAGTATTTT
TRBJ1-6 | TRBV4-1 | - | - | CASSQDEAEGKRAAGSPLHF | TGCGCCAGCAGCCAAGATGAAGCCGAAGGAAAGAGGGCCGCGGGGTCACCCCTCCACTTT
TRBJ2-2 | TRBV27 | TRBD1 | - | CASSVTGGGGELFF | TGTGCCAGCAGTGTGACAGGGGGGGGCGGGGAGCTGTTTTTT
TRBJ2-3 | TRBV3-1/TRBV3-2 | - | - | CASSQETAPRGEGTTDTQYF | TGTGCCAGCAGCCAAGAAACCGCCCCTCGGGGAGAGGGTACCACAGATACGCAGTATTTT
TRBJ1-1 | TRBV27 | - | - | CASSFPGQGRAFF | TGTGCCAGCAGTTTTCCCGGCCAGGGGAGAGCTTTCTTT
TRBJ2-5 | TRBV6-5 | TRBD1 | - | CASSLGGRETQYF | TGTGCCAGCAGTTTAGGGGGCCGAGAGACCCAGTACTTC
TRBJ2-3 | TRBV12-5 | - | - | CASGFGGLQKDTQYF | TGTGCTAGTGGTTTTGGAGGCCTCCAGAAGGATACGCAGTATTTT
TRBJ2-7 | TRBV6-2/TRBV6-3 | TRBD2 | - | CASSYNVAGGLREQYF | TGTGCCAGCAGTTACAACGTAGCGGGGGGCCTTCGCGAGCAGTACTTC
TRBJ2-5 | TRBV18 | TRBD1 | - | CASSLRRDSQETQYF | TGTGCCAGCTCGCTACGTCGGGACAGCCAAGAGACCCAGTACTTC
TRBJ1-4 | TRBV28 | - | - | CASRLGRGNEKLFF | TGTGCCAGCAGGCTAGGAAGGGGAAATGAAAAACTGTTTTTT
TRBJ2-3 | TRBV12-5 | TRBD1 | - | CASGLGEGANTDTQYF | TGTGCTAGTGGTTTGGGCGAGGGGGCGAATACAGATACGCAGTATTTT
TRBJ1-2 | TRBV12-3/TRBV12-4 | TRBD1 | - | CASSLRQGGGYTF | TGTGCCAGCAGTTTGCGACAGGGGGGAGGCTACACCTTC
TRBJ2-1 | TRBV6-5 | TRBD2 | few | CASSYIAGIGNEQFF | TGTGCCAGCAGCTATATAGCGGGAATAGGAAATGAGCAGTTCTTC
TRBJ2-1 | TRBV7-6 | TRBD1 | - | CASSLDAASDRTNEQFF | TGTGCCAGCAGCTTAGATGCTGCTTCGGACAGGACCAATGAGCAGTTCTTC
TRBJ1-2 | TRBV2 | - | - | CASSEEWAGSGYTF | TGTGCCAGCAGTGAAGAGTGGGCAGGCAGTGGCTACACCTTC
TRBJ2-1 | TRBV5-8 | - | - | CASPNWHNEQFF | TGTGCCAGCCCAAATTGGCACAATGAGCAGTTCTTC
TRBJ1-6 | TRBV28 | TRBD1 | - | CASSITGTGNNSPLHF | TGTGCCAGCAGTATCACCGGGACAGGCAATAATTCACCCCTCCACTTT
TRBJ1-1 | TRBV4-1 | TRBD1 | - | CASSQDGTENTEAFF | TGCGCCAGCAGCCAGGATGGGACAGAGAACACTGAAGCTTTCTTT
TRBJ1-1 | TRBV6-5 | TRBD1 | - | CASSDRAFFTEAFF | TGTGCCAGCAGCGACAGGGCTTTTTTCACTGAAGCTTTCTTT
TRBJ2-3 | TRBV30 | TRBD2 | once | CAWGLLAGSTDTQYF | TGTGCCTGGGGGTTGTTAGCGGGGAGCACAGATACGCAGTATTTT
TRBJ2-5 | TRBV24-1 | TRBD2 | - | CATSSSGGEETQYF | TGTGCCACCAGTAGTAGCGGGGGGGAAGAGACCCAGTACTTC
TRBJ2-3 | TRBV6-5 | - | - | CASSYHPNSYTDTQYF | TGTGCCAGCAGTTACCATCCAAACAGCTACACAGATACGCAGTATTTT
TRBJ2-7 | TRBV6-5 | - | - | CASVPPQSYSYEQYF | TGTGCCAGCGTCCCTCCTCAATCCTACTCCTACGAGCAGTACTTC